This entry lists 3 T cell receptor beta chains sequenced from one sample in a study of blood T cells in healthy people across ages. The second PCR ran roughly 7 to 12 cycles with a sample-barcoded 5' primer and J-beta primers. TCRdb processed the 5' RACE reads anew with MiXCR; each CDR3 protein has one entry. The sample holds fewer than 800,000 distinct CDR3 sequences, around half seen once. The specimen was blood. These receptors were obtained from a woman aged 55-70 years in good health.

This clonotype was seen once. The CDR3 DNA is TGCAGTGCCCTACCTCGGGGGCCCCAGTTCACAGATACGCAGTATTTT. Translating it yields CSALPRGPQFTDTQYF. The V and J genes are TRBV20-1 and TRBJ2-3; D may correspond to TRBD1 or TRBD2 (6 bases each). This CDR3 has 16 amino acids. Germline CDR1 DFQATT, CDR2 SNEGSKA (reference sequence). V was trimmed by 6 bases and J by 2 bases, leaving 21 bases between them.

This clonotype appeared a few times. The chain links TRBV15 to TRBJ1-5; no definite D call. From germline, CDR1 is LNHNV and CDR2 YYDKDF (reference sequence). The CDR3 is made up of 16 amino acids. The germline V and J ends were trimmed by 1 base and 4 bases, with 14 bases remaining between them. CDR3 residues: CATSRADEVSNQPQHF. Here the CDR3 DNA reads TGTGCCACCAGCAGAGCGGACGAGGTCTCAAATCAGCCCCAGCATTTT.

The chain employs TRBV7-2 and TRBJ2-3; 14 bases align to TRBD2. J gave up 1 base and V 3 bases, and 3 bases lay outside the gene matches. The germline CDR1 and CDR2 sequences are SGHTA and FQGNSA. This CDR3 region has 17 residues. The CDR3 DNA follows: TGTGCCAGCAGCTTGGGACTAGCGGGAGTTGGCACAGATACGCAGTATTTT. This translates into CASSLGLAGVGTDTQYF.